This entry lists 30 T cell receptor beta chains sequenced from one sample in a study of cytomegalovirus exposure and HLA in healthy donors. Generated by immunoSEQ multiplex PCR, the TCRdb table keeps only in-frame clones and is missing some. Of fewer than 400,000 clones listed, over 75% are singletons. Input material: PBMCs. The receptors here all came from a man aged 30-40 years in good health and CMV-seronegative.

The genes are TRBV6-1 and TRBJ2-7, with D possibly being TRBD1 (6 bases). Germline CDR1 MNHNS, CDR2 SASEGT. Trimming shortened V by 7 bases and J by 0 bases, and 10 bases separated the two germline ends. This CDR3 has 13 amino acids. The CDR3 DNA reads TGTGCCAGCACACAGGGTTCCTCCTACGAGCAGTACTTC. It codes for CASTQGSSYEQYF.

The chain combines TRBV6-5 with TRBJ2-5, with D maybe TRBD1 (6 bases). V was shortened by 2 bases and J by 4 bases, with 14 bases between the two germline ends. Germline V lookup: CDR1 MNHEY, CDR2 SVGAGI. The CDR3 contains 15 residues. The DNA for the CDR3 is TGTGCCAGCAGTTACGGGACAAAACCCCCAGAGACCCAGTACTTC. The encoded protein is CASSYGTKPPETQYF.

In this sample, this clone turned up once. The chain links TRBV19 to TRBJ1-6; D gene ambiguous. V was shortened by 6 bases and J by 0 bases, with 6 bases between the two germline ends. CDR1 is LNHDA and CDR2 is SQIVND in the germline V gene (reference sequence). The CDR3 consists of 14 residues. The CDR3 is CASRRSSYNSPLHF. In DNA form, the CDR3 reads TGTGCCAGTAGGAGGAGCTCCTATAATTCACCCCTCCACTTT.

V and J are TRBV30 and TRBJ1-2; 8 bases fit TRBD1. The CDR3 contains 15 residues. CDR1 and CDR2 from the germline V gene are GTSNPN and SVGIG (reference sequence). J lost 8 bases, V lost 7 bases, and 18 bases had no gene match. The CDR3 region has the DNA TGTGCCTTCCGGGACAGGTTTCATCTCCAGACCGGCTACACCTTC. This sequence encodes CAFRDRFHLQTGYTF.

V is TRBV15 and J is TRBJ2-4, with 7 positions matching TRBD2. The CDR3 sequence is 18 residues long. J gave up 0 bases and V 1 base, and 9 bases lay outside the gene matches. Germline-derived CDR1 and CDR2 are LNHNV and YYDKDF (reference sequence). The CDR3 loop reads CATSRGDYTLLAKNIQYF. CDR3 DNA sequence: TGTGCCACCAGCAGAGGGGACTATACCCTACTAGCCAAAAACATTCAGTACTTC.

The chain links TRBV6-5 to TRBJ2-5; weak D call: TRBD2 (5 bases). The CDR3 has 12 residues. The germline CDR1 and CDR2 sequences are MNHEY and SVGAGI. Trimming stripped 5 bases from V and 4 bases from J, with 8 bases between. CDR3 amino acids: CASSLAGETQYF. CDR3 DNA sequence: TGTGCCAGCAGTCTAGCTGGAGAGACCCAGTACTTC.

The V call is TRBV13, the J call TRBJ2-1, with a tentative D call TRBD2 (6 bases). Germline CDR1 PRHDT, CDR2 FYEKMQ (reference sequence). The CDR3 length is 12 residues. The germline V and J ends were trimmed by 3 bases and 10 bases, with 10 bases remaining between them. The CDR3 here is CASSFRTNEQFF. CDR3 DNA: TGTGCCAGCAGCTTTCGGACTAACGAGCAGTTCTTC. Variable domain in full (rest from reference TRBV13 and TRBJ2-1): AAGVIQSPRHLIKEKRETATLKCYPIPRHDTVYWYQQGPGQDPQFLISFYEKMQSDKGSIPDRFSAQQFSDYHSELNMSSLELGDSALYFCASSFRTNEQFFGPGTRLTVL.

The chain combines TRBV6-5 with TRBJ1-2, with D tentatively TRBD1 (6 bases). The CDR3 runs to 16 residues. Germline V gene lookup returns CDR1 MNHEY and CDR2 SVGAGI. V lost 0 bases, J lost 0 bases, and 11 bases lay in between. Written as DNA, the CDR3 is TGTGCCAGCAGTTACTCTAGGACAGAAGCTAACTATGGCTACACCTTC. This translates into CASSYSRTEANYGYTF.

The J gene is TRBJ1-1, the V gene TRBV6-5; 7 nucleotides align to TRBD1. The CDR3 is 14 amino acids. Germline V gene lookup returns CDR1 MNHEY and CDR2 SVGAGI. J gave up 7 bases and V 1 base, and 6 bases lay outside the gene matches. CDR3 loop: CASSYYGTAFEAFF. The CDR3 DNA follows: TGTGCCAGCAGTTACTATGGGACAGCCTTTGAAGCTTTCTTT.

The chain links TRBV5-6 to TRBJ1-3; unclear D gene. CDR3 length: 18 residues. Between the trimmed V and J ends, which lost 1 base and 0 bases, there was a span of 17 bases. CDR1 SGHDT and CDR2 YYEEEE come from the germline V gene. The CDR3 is CASSLRQTRLSSGNTIYF. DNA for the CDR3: TGTGCCAGCAGCTTGCGTCAGACTCGACTCAGCTCTGGAAACACCATATATTTT.

CDR3 DNA sequence: TGTGCCATCAGTTCCCGGGACACAGGGATAAGCAATCAGCCCCAGCATTTT. Its translation: CAISSRDTGISNQPQHF. The gene calls are TRBV10-3 and TRBJ1-5, with D perhaps matching TRBD1 (6 bases). V shed 5 bases and J shed 1 base, with 18 bases lying between them. CDR1 is ENHRY and CDR2 is SYGVKD in the germline V gene. The CDR3 has 17 residues.

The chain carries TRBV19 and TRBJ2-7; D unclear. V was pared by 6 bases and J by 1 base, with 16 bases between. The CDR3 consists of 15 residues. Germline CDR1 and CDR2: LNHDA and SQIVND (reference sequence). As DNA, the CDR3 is TGTGCCAGTAGGCCTAGTCGCGGATCTTCCTACGAGCAGTACTTC. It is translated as CASRPSRGSSYEQYF.

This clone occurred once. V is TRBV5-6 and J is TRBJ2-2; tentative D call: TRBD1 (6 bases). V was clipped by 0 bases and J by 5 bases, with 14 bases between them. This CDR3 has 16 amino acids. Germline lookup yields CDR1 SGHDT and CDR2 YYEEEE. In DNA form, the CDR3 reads TGTGCCAGCAGCTTGGCGTTTACAGGGTGGACCGGGGAGCTGTTTTTT. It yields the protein CASSLAFTGWTGELFF.

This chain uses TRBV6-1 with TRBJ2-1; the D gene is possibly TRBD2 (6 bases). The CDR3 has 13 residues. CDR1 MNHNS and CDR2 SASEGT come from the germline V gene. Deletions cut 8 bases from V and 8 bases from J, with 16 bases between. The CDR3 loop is CASRGPTGDEQFF. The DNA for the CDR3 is TGTGCCAGCCGGGGCCCCACGGGGGATGAGCAGTTCTTC.

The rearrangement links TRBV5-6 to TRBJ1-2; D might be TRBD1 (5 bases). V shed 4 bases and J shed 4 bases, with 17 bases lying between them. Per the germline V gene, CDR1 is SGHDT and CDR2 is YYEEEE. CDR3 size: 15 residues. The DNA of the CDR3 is TGTGCCAGCAGCCTTTCCTTGACAGTCTCCTATGGCTACACCTTC. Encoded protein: CASSLSLTVSYGYTF.

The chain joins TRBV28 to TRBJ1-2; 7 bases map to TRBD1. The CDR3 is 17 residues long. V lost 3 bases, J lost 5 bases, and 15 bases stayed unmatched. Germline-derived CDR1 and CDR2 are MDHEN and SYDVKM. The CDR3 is CASSFLAGGNTGYGYTF. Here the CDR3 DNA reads TGTGCCAGCAGTTTCCTGGCAGGGGGGAATACGGGGTATGGCTACACCTTC.

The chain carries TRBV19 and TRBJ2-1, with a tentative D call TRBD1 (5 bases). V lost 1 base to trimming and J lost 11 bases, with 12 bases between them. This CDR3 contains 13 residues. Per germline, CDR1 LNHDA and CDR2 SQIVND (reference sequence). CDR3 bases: TGTGCCAGTAGTATAGTAGGGGCTCAAAAGCAGTTCTTC. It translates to CASSIVGAQKQFF. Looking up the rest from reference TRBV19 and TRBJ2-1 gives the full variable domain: DGGITQSPKYLFRKEGQNVTLSCEQNLNHDAMYWYRQDPGQGLRLIYYSQIVNDFQKGDIAEGYSVSREKKESFPLTVTSAQKNPTAFYLCASSIVGAQKQFFGPGTRLTVL.

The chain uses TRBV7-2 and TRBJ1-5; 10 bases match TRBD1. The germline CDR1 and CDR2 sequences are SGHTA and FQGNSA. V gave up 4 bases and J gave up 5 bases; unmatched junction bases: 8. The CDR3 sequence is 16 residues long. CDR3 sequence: CASSSGLGQGYQPQHF. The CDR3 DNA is TGTGCCAGCAGCTCAGGGTTGGGACAGGGGTATCAGCCCCAGCATTTT.

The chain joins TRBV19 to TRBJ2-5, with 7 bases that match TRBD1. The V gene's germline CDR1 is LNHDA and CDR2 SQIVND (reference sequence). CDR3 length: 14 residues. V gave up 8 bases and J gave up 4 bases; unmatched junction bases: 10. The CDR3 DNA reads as TGTGCCAGTCAAGGGGGCACCGTTGGAGAGACCCAGTACTTC. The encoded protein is CASQGGTVGETQYF. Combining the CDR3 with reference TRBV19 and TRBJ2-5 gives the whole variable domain DGGITQSPKYLFRKEGQNVTLSCEQNLNHDAMYWYRQDPGQGLRLIYYSQIVNDFQKGDIAEGYSVSREKKESFPLTVTSAQKNPTAFYLCASQGGTVGETQYFGPGTRLLVL.

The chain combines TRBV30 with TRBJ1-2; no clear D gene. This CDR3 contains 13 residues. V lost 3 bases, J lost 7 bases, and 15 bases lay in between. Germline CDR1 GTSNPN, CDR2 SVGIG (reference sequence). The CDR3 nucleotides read TGTGCCTGGAGCCCGTCGGGGTATGGTGGCTACACCTTC. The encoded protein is CAWSPSGYGGYTF.

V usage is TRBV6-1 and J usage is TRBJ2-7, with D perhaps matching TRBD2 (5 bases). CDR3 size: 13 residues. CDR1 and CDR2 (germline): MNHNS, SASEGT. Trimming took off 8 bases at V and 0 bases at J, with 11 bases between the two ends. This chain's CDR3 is CASRLRDSYEQYF. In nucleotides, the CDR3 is TGTGCCAGCCGCCTGAGGGACTCCTACGAGCAGTACTTC.

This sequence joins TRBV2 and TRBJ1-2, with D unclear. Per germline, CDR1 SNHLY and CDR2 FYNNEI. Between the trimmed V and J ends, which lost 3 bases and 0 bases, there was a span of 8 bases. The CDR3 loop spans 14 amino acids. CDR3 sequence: CASSEVQPNYGYTF. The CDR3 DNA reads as TGTGCCAGCAGTGAGGTACAACCTAACTATGGCTACACCTTC.

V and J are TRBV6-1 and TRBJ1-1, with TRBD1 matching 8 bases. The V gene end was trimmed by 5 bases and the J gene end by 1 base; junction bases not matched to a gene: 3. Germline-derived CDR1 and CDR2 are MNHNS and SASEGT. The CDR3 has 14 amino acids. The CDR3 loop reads CASSWTGTNTEAFF. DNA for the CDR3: TGTGCCAGCAGTTGGACAGGGACGAACACTGAAGCTTTCTTT.

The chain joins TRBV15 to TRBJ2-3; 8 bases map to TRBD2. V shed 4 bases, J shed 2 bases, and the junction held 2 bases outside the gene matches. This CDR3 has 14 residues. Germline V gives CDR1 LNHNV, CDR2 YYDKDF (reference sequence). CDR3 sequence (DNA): TGTGCCACCAGCAAGCGGGGGAACACAGATACGCAGTATTTT. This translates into CATSKRGNTDTQYF.

DNA of the CDR3: TGTGCCAGCAGCTTGGAGGGGAAGATAGGGCAAGAGACCCAGTACTTC. It codes for CASSLEGKIGQETQYF. This chain uses TRBV5-4 with TRBJ2-5, with D perhaps TRBD1 (5 bases). This CDR3 region has 16 residues. V was shortened by 0 bases and J by 2 bases, with 14 bases between the two germline ends. Germline loops: CDR1 SGHNT, CDR2 YYREEE (reference sequence).

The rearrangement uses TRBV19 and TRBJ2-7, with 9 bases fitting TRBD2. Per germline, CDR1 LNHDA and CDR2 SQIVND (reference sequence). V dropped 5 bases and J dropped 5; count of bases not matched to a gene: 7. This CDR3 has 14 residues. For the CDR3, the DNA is TGTGCCAGTAGTCCCGGGACTAGCAACCACGAGCAGTACTTC. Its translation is CASSPGTSNHEQYF.

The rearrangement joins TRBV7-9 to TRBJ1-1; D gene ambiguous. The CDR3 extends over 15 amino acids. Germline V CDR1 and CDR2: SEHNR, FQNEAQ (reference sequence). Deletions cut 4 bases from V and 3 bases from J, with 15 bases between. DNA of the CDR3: TGTGCCAGCAGCTACGGTTCACAGTGGGACACTGAAGCTTTCTTT. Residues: CASSYGSQWDTEAFF.

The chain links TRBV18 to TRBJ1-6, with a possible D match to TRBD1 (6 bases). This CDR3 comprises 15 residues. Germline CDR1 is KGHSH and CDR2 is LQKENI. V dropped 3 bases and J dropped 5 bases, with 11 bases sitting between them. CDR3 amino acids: CASSPPQGNNSPLHF. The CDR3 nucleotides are TGTGCCAGCTCACCTCCCCAGGGGAATAATTCACCCCTCCACTTT. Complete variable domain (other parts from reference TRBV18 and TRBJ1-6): NAGVMQNPRHLVRRRGQEARLRCSPMKGHSHVYWYRQLPEEGLKFMVYLQKENIIDESGMPKERFSAEFPKEGPSILRIQQVVRGDSAAYFCASSPPQGNNSPLHFGNGTRLTVT.

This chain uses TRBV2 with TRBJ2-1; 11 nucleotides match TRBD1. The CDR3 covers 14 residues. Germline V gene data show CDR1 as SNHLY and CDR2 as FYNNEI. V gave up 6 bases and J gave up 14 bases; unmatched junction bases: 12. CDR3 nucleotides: TGTGCCAGCAGCAGAATCCCGGGACAGGGGGTAAAGTTCTTC. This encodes CASSRIPGQGVKFF.

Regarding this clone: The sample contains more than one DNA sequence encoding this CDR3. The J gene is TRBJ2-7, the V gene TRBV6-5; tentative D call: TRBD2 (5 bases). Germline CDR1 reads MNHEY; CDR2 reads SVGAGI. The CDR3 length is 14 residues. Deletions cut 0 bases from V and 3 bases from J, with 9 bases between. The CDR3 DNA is TGTGCCAGCAGTTACTCCCCGGGAAGCTACGAGCAGTACTTC. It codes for CASSYSPGSYEQYF.